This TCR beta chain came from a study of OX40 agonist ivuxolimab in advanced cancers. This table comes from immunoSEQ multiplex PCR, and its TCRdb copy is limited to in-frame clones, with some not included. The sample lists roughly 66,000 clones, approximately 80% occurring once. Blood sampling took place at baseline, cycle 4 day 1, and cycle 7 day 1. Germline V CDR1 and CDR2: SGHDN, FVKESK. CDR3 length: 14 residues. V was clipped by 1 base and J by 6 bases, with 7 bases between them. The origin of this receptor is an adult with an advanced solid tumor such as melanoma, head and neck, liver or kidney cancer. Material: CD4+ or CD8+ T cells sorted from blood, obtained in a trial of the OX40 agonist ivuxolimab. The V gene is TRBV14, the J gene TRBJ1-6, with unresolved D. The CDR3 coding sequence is TGTGCCAGCAGCCAAGCGGTATTTAATTCACCCCTCCACTTT. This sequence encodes CASSQAVFNSPLHF.